Listed below are T cell receptor beta chains from one sample, sequenced in a study of T cells after yellow fever vaccination. TCRdb independently ran MiXCR on the 5' RACE reads; one entry per CDR3 protein. The data show around 300,000 distinct CDR3 sequences, approximately 4% seen once. The sample was PBMCs, taken 5 days after the yellow fever booster vaccination. The receptors derive from a man between 18 and 29 years old who received the YFV17D yellow fever vaccine. The CDR3 runs from the conserved cysteine through the conserved F or W. Each record gives: V gene, CDR3 length, J gene, clone size, D gene, CDR3 DNA, CDR3 protein. The D gene is left open where the match is weak. The listing skips clone size in some rows; elsewhere it reads once, few, many or a size class.

V: TRBV28; length: 13; J: TRBJ2-3; size: many; D: NA; DNA: TGTGCCAGCAATGTACGCATGTCAGATACGCAGTATTTT; CDR3: CASNVRMSDTQYF
V: TRBV4-1; length: 15; J: TRBJ1-1; size: NA; D: NA; DNA: TGCGCCAGCAGCCAGGAATCCGGGACGGGCACTGAAGCTTTCTTT; CDR3: CASSQESGTGTEAFF
V: TRBV2; length: 11; J: TRBJ2-1; size: NA; D: TRBD1; DNA: TGTGCCAGCAGTCAGGGGGAGCGGCAGTTCTTC; CDR3: CASSQGERQFF
V: TRBV11-2; length: 20; J: TRBJ2-1; size: many; D: TRBD2; DNA: TGTGCCAGCAGCTCCCGGAGGACTAGCGGGATTCTTCCTACCTACAATGAGCAGTTCTTC; CDR3: CASSSRRTSGILPTYNEQFF
V: TRBV7-9; length: 15; J: TRBJ2-7; size: many; D: TRBD1; DNA: TGTGCCAGCAGCGGACTGGGACAGGAAAAGAACGAGCAGTACTTC; CDR3: CASSGLGQEKNEQYF
V: TRBV7-2; length: 12; J: TRBJ2-7; size: few; D: NA; DNA: TGTGCCAGCAGCCCACCCTTGGGTAAGCAGTACTTC; CDR3: CASSPPLGKQYF
V: TRBV7-9; length: 16; J: TRBJ1-5; size: few; D: NA; DNA: TGTGCCAGCAGCTTAGATAGCGGGGTAGGCGCTCAGCCCCAGCATTTT; CDR3: CASSLDSGVGAQPQHF
V: TRBV6-5; length: 16; J: TRBJ1-6; size: many; D: NA; DNA: TGTGCCAGCAGACGAGGACAGTTCGGCACTAATTCACCCCTCCACTTT; CDR3: CASRRGQFGTNSPLHF
V: TRBV24-1; length: 13; J: TRBJ2-2; size: few; D: NA; DNA: TGTGCCACCAGTGATTGGGAGACCGGGGAGCTGTTTTTT; CDR3: CATSDWETGELFF
V: TRBV6-6; length: 15; J: TRBJ1-6; size: NA; D: NA; DNA: TGTGCCAGCAGTTACGGGTTTGGGTTAGGGTCACCCCTCCACTTT; CDR3: CASSYGFGLGSPLHF
V: TRBV6-6; length: 14; J: TRBJ2-5; size: NA; D: NA; DNA: TGTGCCAGCAGTTTCCGGACTACTCAAGAGACCCAGTACTTC; CDR3: CASSFRTTQETQYF
V: TRBV19; length: 16; J: TRBJ2-5; size: NA; D: TRBD1; DNA: TGTGCCAGTAGCCAAGGACAGGGAAGGGCGACAGAGACCCAGTACTTC; CDR3: CASSQGQGRATETQYF
V: TRBV7-8; length: 13; J: TRBJ2-5; size: few; D: NA; DNA: TGTGCCAGCAGCTTAACACTCCGGGAGACCCAGTACTTC; CDR3: CASSLTLRETQYF
V: TRBV5-1; length: 16; J: TRBJ2-7; size: many; D: NA; DNA: TGCGCCAGCAGCTTGGTCGCGACAGACGAAACCTACGAGCAGTACTTC; CDR3: CASSLVATDETYEQYF
V: TRBV7-9; length: 18; J: TRBJ1-2; size: many; D: NA; DNA: TGTGCCAGCAGATCTATCCAGGACAGCCAACCCGCTAACTATGGCTACACCTTC; CDR3: CASRSIQDSQPANYGYTF
V: TRBV12-3/TRBV12-4; length: 12; J: TRBJ1-5; size: many; D: NA; DNA: TGTGCCAGCAGTTTAGTAAGGCAGCCCCAGCATTTT; CDR3: CASSLVRQPQHF
V: TRBV7-3; length: 13; J: TRBJ1-1; size: few; D: NA; DNA: TGTGCCAGCAGCTTTTTATACAACACTGAAGCTTTCTTT; CDR3: CASSFLYNTEAFF
V: TRBV7-2; length: 19; J: TRBJ2-2; size: many; D: NA; DNA: TGTGCCAGCAGCTTATTCTGGACAGACATGGGAGGGAACACCGGGGAGCTGTTTTTT; CDR3: CASSLFWTDMGGNTGELFF
V: TRBV5-5; length: 14; J: TRBJ2-1; size: many; D: TRBD2; DNA: TGTGCCAGCAGCTTGGCCGGGAGGACGTCTGAGCAGTTCTTC; CDR3: CASSLAGRTSEQFF
V: TRBV20-1; length: 9; J: TRBJ1-2; size: NA; D: NA; DNA: TGCAGTGCTGCCCAGCAGTACACCTTC; CDR3: CSAAQQYTF
V: TRBV4-1; length: 15; J: TRBJ2-3; size: few; D: NA; DNA: TGCGCCAGTACCGACCCGGGAGCCCTCCGGGATACGCAGTATTTT; CDR3: CASTDPGALRDTQYF
V: TRBV3-1; length: 15; J: TRBJ2-3; size: many; D: NA; DNA: TGTGCCAGCAGCCTTCGGACAGACAACACAGATACGCAGTATTTT; CDR3: CASSLRTDNTDTQYF
V: TRBV10-3; length: 12; J: TRBJ1-1; size: NA; D: NA; DNA: TGTGCCAGCTGTAGCGGAAACACTGAAGCTTTCTTT; CDR3: CASCSGNTEAFF
V: TRBV18; length: 12; J: TRBJ2-1; size: many; D: TRBD2; DNA: TGTGCCAGCTCACGTACTAGCGATGAGCAGTTCTTC; CDR3: CASSRTSDEQFF
V: TRBV4-3; length: 16; J: TRBJ2-5; size: NA; D: TRBD1; DNA: TGCGCCAGCAGCCAAGATGGGGGGTACAGGGGGGAGACCCAGTACTTC; CDR3: CASSQDGGYRGETQYF
V: TRBV7-2; length: 16; J: TRBJ1-2; size: NA; D: NA; DNA: TGTGCCAGCAGCTCCTGGATCGGGCCCACTAACTATGGCTACACCTTC; CDR3: CASSSWIGPTNYGYTF
V: TRBV7-2; length: 14; J: TRBJ1-2; size: many; D: NA; DNA: TGTGCCAGCAGCTTAAGGGACAAGTACTATGGCTACACCTTC; CDR3: CASSLRDKYYGYTF
V: TRBV11-2; length: 17; J: TRBJ2-1; size: few; D: TRBD2; DNA: TGTGCCAGCAGCTCCCTCCCGCGGGGGGCCTCCTACAATGAGCAGTTCTTC; CDR3: CASSSLPRGASYNEQFF
V: TRBV5-6; length: 15; J: TRBJ2-5; size: many; D: NA; DNA: TGTGCCAGCAGCTTGCATCAAGGGGGTGGAGAGACCCAGTACTTC; CDR3: CASSLHQGGGETQYF
V: TRBV6-1; length: 15; J: TRBJ1-6; size: few; D: TRBD1; DNA: TGTGCCAGCAGTTTCGACAGGGTTGATAATTCACCCCTCCACTTT; CDR3: CASSFDRVDNSPLHF
V: TRBV7-2; length: 13; J: TRBJ2-4; size: many; D: NA; DNA: TGTGCCAGCAGCTTAAGCGCCGAAAACATTCAGTACTTC; CDR3: CASSLSAENIQYF
V: TRBV29-1; length: 13; J: TRBJ2-3; size: few; D: NA; DNA: TGCAGCGTTGGAAAAGGGACATCCGATACGCAGTATTTT; CDR3: CSVGKGTSDTQYF
V: TRBV29-1; length: 12; J: TRBJ2-5; size: NA; D: NA; DNA: TGCAGCGTACGGGGGACGAGGGAGACCCAGTACTTC; CDR3: CSVRGTRETQYF
V: TRBV10-3; length: 13; J: TRBJ1-4; size: NA; D: NA; DNA: TGTGCCATCAGTGAGCAGGGGAGGGAAAAACTGTTTTTT; CDR3: CAISEQGREKLFF
V: TRBV5-1; length: 14; J: TRBJ2-1; size: many; D: NA; DNA: TGCGCCAGCAGCTCGGGACGGACCTACAATGAGCAGTTCTTC; CDR3: CASSSGRTYNEQFF
V: TRBV9; length: 17; J: TRBJ2-5; size: NA; D: TRBD2; DNA: TGTGCCAGCAGCGAGGGACTAGCGGGGGAGTACCAAGAGACCCAGTACTTC; CDR3: CASSEGLAGEYQETQYF
V: TRBV7-2; length: 16; J: TRBJ1-4; size: many; D: NA; DNA: TGTGCCAGCAGCTTGTTGGGTGGGGCAACTAATGAAAAACTGTTTTTT; CDR3: CASSLLGGATNEKLFF
V: TRBV7-3; length: 15; J: TRBJ2-3; size: many; D: TRBD2; DNA: TGTGCCAGCAGCTTACGGGGGGTTAGCACAGATACGCAGTATTTT; CDR3: CASSLRGVSTDTQYF
V: TRBV12-3/TRBV12-4; length: 15; J: TRBJ2-7; size: few; D: TRBD1; DNA: TGTGCCAGCAGAGGGTCCGGGACAGGGACTGTCGAGCAGTACTTC; CDR3: CASRGSGTGTVEQYF
V: TRBV15; length: 15; J: TRBJ2-2; size: NA; D: NA; DNA: TGTGCCACCAGCCCCCCGGAGAGGGGCCCCGGGGAGCTGTTTTTT; CDR3: CATSPPERGPGELFF
V: TRBV7-2; length: 14; J: TRBJ2-7; size: NA; D: NA; DNA: TGTGCCAGCAGCGTGGCAGGGGGGCTCTACGAGCAGTACTTC; CDR3: CASSVAGGLYEQYF